The 23 T cell receptor beta chains below come from one sample, sequenced in a study of blood T cell repertoires in COVID-19. Produced via immunoSEQ multiplex PCR; TCRdb's table is partial and in-frame only. The data hold 210,000 or so clones, with roughly 94% observed a single time. The material sequenced was peripheral blood. The receptor set was obtained from a man aged 30-40 years with acute or convalescent COVID-19.

This chain links TRBV4-1 with TRBJ1-2; D is ambiguous. This CDR3 has 11 amino acids. Trimming took off 3 bases at V and 7 bases at J, with 6 bases between the two ends. CDR1 and CDR2 (germline): MGHRA, YSYEKL. The CDR3 DNA sequence: TGCGCCAGCAGCCATATCGGTGGCTACACCTTC. Translated, it gives CASSHIGGYTF.

This rearrangement joins TRBV6-5 to TRBJ2-2; D not resolved. Germline V gene lookup returns CDR1 MNHEY and CDR2 SVGAGI. CDR3 size: 15 residues. Trimming took 7 bases from V and 3 from J, leaving 15 bases between them. The CDR3 protein is CASTPARVYTGELFF. Written as DNA, the CDR3 is TGTGCCAGCACCCCCGCCCGGGTCTACACCGGGGAGCTGTTTTTT.

The V and J genes are TRBV18 and TRBJ2-1, with D maybe TRBD2 (6 bases). Germline values: CDR1 KGHSH, CDR2 LQKENI. The CDR3 spans 14 residues. V shed 2 bases and J shed 8 bases, with 13 bases lying between them. This CDR3 is CASSPAGPLHEQFF. CDR3 bases: TGTGCCAGCTCACCAGCGGGACCCCTCCATGAGCAGTTCTTC. The whole variable domain, remainder taken from reference TRBV18 and TRBJ2-1, is NAGVMQNPRHLVRRRGQEARLRCSPMKGHSHVYWYRQLPEEGLKFMVYLQKENIIDESGMPKERFSAEFPKEGPSILRIQQVVRGDSAAYFCASSPAGPLHEQFFGPGTRLTVL.

The rearrangement joins TRBV11-2 to TRBJ2-2; D is undetermined. The V end was cut by 1 base, the J end by 6 bases, with 9 bases between. Germline V CDR1 and CDR2: SGHAT, FQNNGV. This CDR3 region has 14 residues. The CDR3 is CASSLGAHPGELFF. The CDR3 DNA sequence: TGTGCCAGCAGCTTAGGGGCCCACCCCGGGGAGCTGTTTTTT.

The rearrangement joins TRBV5-4 to TRBJ1-1; maybe TRBD1 (6 bases). Trimming removed 2 bases from V and 4 bases from J, with 12 bases in between. The CDR3 has 14 residues. Germline CDR1 is SGHNT and CDR2 is YYREEE (reference sequence). DNA for the CDR3: TGTGCCAGCAGCTTATATGGGGGCGGCACTGAAGCTTTCTTT. It encodes CASSLYGGGTEAFF.

The chain couples TRBV10-3 to TRBJ2-1, with 9 bases lining up with TRBD2. With 7 bases clipped from V and 5 bases from J, the junction kept 6 bases outside the gene matches. CDR3 length equals 14 residues. CDR1 is ENHRY, CDR2 SYGVKD, per germline. CDR3 nucleotide sequence: TGTGCCATCAAACGACTAGCGGATAACAATGAGCAGTTCTTC. Translated: CAIKRLADNNEQFF.

The rearrangement links TRBV28 to TRBJ2-2; 9 bases match TRBD1. CDR3 length equals 16 residues. CDR1 is MDHEN, CDR2 SYDVKM, per germline. With 2 bases clipped from V and 4 bases from J, the junction kept 5 bases outside the gene matches. CDR3 sequence (DNA): TGTGCCAGCAGTTTACTACAGGGGGCGGGCACCGGGGAGCTGTTTTTT. Its translation: CASSLLQGAGTGELFF. Complete variable domain (other parts from reference TRBV28 and TRBJ2-2): DVKVTQSSRYLVKRTGEKVFLECVQDMDHENMFWYRQDPGLGLRLIYFSYDVKMKEKGDIPEGYSVSREKKERFSLILESASTNQTSMYLCASSLLQGAGTGELFFGEGSRLTVL.

This clone was seen a handful of times. This chain links TRBV2 with TRBJ1-6, with a possible D match to TRBD1 (5 bases). This CDR3 contains 12 residues. V was trimmed by 4 bases and J by 13 bases, leaving 11 bases between them. CDR1 SNHLY and CDR2 FYNNEI come from the germline V gene. CDR3 bases: TGTGCCAGCAGTGGGAGGGGAATGCCCCTCCACTTT. As protein: CASSGRGMPLHF.

This clone has a single count. This chain joins TRBV29-1 and TRBJ1-1; 8 nucleotides align to TRBD1. The ends lost 7 bases at V and 1 base at J; junction bases unmatched: 5. The CDR3 covers 13 residues. Germline CDR1 is SQVTM and CDR2 is ANQGSEA. The chain's CDR3 is CSAGQDPNTEAFF. The CDR3 nucleotides are TGCAGCGCGGGACAGGACCCGAACACTGAAGCTTTCTTT. The full variable domain, rest sourced from reference TRBV29-1 and TRBJ1-1, is SAVISQKPSRDICQRGTSLTIQCQVDSQVTMMFWYRQQPGQSLTLIATANQGSEATYESGFVIDKFPISRPNLTFSTLTVSNMSPEDSSIYLCSAGQDPNTEAFFGQGTRLTVV.

V and J are TRBV7-9 and TRBJ2-5; TRBD2 aligns across 10 bases. CDR3 length equals 14 residues. The V gene end was trimmed by 6 bases and the J gene end by 4 bases; junction bases not matched to a gene: 5. CDR1 SEHNR and CDR2 FQNEAQ come from the germline V gene (reference sequence). CDR3 nucleotide sequence: TGTGCCAGCAGTAGCGGGGGGCGGTTAGAGACCCAGTACTTC. Protein product: CASSSGGRLETQYF.

The chain couples TRBV6-1 to TRBJ1-6, with 8 bases that match TRBD1. There are 16 residues in the CDR3. V lost 4 bases and J lost 3; bases outside the gene matches: 5. Germline CDR1 MNHNS, CDR2 SASEGT. CDR3 in DNA: TGTGCCAGCAGTGTCCGGGACAGGCACTATAATTCACCCCTCCACTTT. It is translated as CASSVRDRHYNSPLHF.

The CDR3 DNA is TGTGCCAGCAGCTCGGGGACTGCTGAGCAGTTCTTC. Translating gives CASSSGTAEQFF. This chain uses TRBV7-3 with TRBJ2-1; possibly TRBD2 for D (6 bases). The germline CDR1 and CDR2 sequences are SGHTA and FQGTGA. This CDR3 is built from 12 residues. Trimming pared 4 bases from V and 9 bases from J, leaving 10 bases between.

This chain links TRBV5-8 with TRBJ2-3; D is perhaps TRBD2 (6 bases). Germline V gene sequence: CDR1 SGHTS, CDR2 YDEGEE. The CDR3 has 16 amino acids. With 0 bases removed from V and 0 bases from J, the gap between germline ends came to 11 bases. CDR3 sequence (DNA): TGTGCCAGCAGCTTGGCATATGGGACTAGCACAGATACGCAGTATTTT. Protein: CASSLAYGTSTDTQYF. The full variable domain, with the rest looked up from reference TRBV5-8 and TRBJ2-3, is EAGVTQSPTHLIKTRGQQATLRCSPISGHTSVYWYQQALGLGLQFLLWYDEGEERNRGNFPPRFSGRQFPNYSSELNVNALELEDSALYLCASSLAYGTSTDTQYFGPGTRLTVL.

CDR3 DNA: TGTGCCAGCAGCCAAGGGTCAGGCCCGAACACTGAAGCTTTCTTT. As protein: CASSQGSGPNTEAFF. The chain couples TRBV4-2 to TRBJ1-1; no clear D gene. V was shortened by 1 base and J by 1 base, with 10 bases between the two germline ends. The CDR3 consists of 15 residues. Germline V gene lookup returns CDR1 LGHNA and CDR2 YNFKEQ.

V usage is TRBV3-1 (or the pseudogene TRBV3-2) and J usage is TRBJ1-2; D may be TRBD1 (5 bases). Trimming stripped 1 base from V and 4 bases from J, with 19 bases between. Germline CDR1 and CDR2: LGHDT and YNNKEL (reference sequence). The CDR3 totals 17 residues. CDR3 nucleotide sequence: TGTGCCAGCAGCCAAGGGGTGATTCGGACACCTCCCTATGGCTACACCTTC. This codes for CASSQGVIRTPPYGYTF.

The sample holds a few counts of this clone. V is TRBV27 and J is TRBJ1-6; D perhaps matches TRBD1 (5 bases). This CDR3 is built from 13 residues. The germline V gene has CDR1 MNHEY and CDR2 SMNVEV (reference sequence). The V gene lost 5 bases and the J gene lost 4 bases, with 6 bases spanning the gap. Written as DNA, the CDR3 is TGTGCCAGCAGTGGGGGGTATAATTCACCCCTCCACTTT. This codes for CASSGGYNSPLHF.

The chain links TRBV15 to TRBJ2-7, with D possibly TRBD2 on 6 matching bases. This CDR3 spans 13 amino acids. The V end lost 5 bases, the J end lost 2 bases, and 10 bases lay between the germline ends. Germline lookup yields CDR1 LNHNV and CDR2 YYDKDF (reference sequence). The CDR3 is CATSRPGAYEQYF. The DNA of the CDR3 is TGTGCCACCAGCCGCCCGGGGGCCTACGAGCAGTACTTC.

V and J are TRBV6-2 or TRBV6-3 and TRBJ2-2, with 9 nucleotides matching TRBD1. The V gene's germline CDR1 is MNHEY and CDR2 SVGEGT. The CDR3 is 14 residues long. V shed 6 bases, J shed 4 bases, and the junction held 3 bases outside the gene matches. CDR3 loop: CASSRDRVTGELFF. The CDR3, as DNA: TGTGCCAGCAGCCGGGACAGGGTCACCGGGGAGCTGTTTTTT.

V gene TRBV6-4 combines with J gene TRBJ2-3; 7 bases are a match to TRBD2. Looked up from germline, CDR1 is MRHNA and CDR2 is SNTAGT. This CDR3 is built from 14 residues. V trimming: 4 bases; J trimming: 3 bases; junction bases outside the gene matches: 4. CDR3 sequence reads: CASSVGLETDTQYF. CDR3 in DNA: TGTGCCAGCAGTGTCGGACTAGAAACAGATACGCAGTATTTT.

The V and J genes are TRBV18 and TRBJ1-1; 9 nucleotides line up with TRBD1. This CDR3 is 14 amino acids long. In germline, CDR1 is KGHSH, CDR2 LQKENI. V gave up 8 bases and J gave up 2 bases; unmatched junction bases: 6. The CDR3 bases are TGTGCCAGCCGACTGGGACAGGGTAACACTGAAGCTTTCTTT. Translation gives CASRLGQGNTEAFF. The whole variable domain, remainder taken from reference TRBV18 and TRBJ1-1, is NAGVMQNPRHLVRRRGQEARLRCSPMKGHSHVYWYRQLPEEGLKFMVYLQKENIIDESGMPKERFSAEFPKEGPSILRIQQVVRGDSAAYFCASRLGQGNTEAFFGQGTRLTVV.

This chain links TRBV27 with TRBJ2-7, with a weak D call TRBD1 (6 bases). The CDR3 sequence is 14 residues long. V was pared by 2 bases and J by 3 bases, with 11 bases between. Germline V gives CDR1 MNHEY, CDR2 SMNVEV (reference sequence). As DNA, the CDR3 is TGTGCCAGCAGTTTACGGGACACTGGCTACGAGCAGTACTTC. It codes for CASSLRDTGYEQYF.

The rearrangement uses TRBV5-1 and TRBJ2-6; 8 positions agree with TRBD2. Per the germline V gene, CDR1 is SGHRS and CDR2 is YFSETQ. V lost 2 bases to trimming and J lost 0 bases; unmatched junction nucleotides: 10. The CDR3 spans 19 residues. As DNA, the CDR3 is TGCGCCAGCAGCTTAAAAACTAGCGGCGCCCTCTCTGGGGCCAACGTCCTGACTTTC. Translation gives CASSLKTSGALSGANVLTF.

The gene calls are TRBV5-1 and TRBJ2-1; D is perhaps TRBD1 (6 bases). V gave up 1 base and J gave up 4 bases, with 9 bases separating them. In germline, CDR1 is SGHRS, CDR2 YFSETQ. This CDR3 is built from 14 residues. This CDR3 is CASSLMTGYNEQFF. CDR3 nucleotide sequence: TGCGCCAGCAGCTTGATGACAGGTTACAATGAGCAGTTCTTC.